Below are 14 T cell receptor beta chains sequenced from a single sample in a study of regulatory T cells in long-lasting Graves disease. TCR beta libraries were built with iRepertoire HTBI primers and Arm-PCR of CDR3 regions. TCRdb processed the multiplex PCR reads anew with MiXCR; each CDR3 protein has one entry. The table lists fewer than 650,000 distinct CDR3 sequences, about 15% of them singletons. Time point defined: newly diagnosed GD, antithyroid drugs for less than 3 months. Making the TCR library involved RNA that had been extracted from PBMCs. The same data also contributed to another study, on T cells in Graves' hyperthyroidism and ophthalmopathy.

The sequencing used peripheral blood mononuclear cells (PBMCs), collected at new diagnosis, from a patient treated with antithyroid drugs. These receptors all stem from a man aged 18 to 30 with Graves disease.

The chain has TRBV5-1 and TRBJ2-7; maybe TRBD1 (7 bases). V lost 0 bases and J lost 5, with 12 bases in between. CDR1 and CDR2 (germline): SGHRS, YFSETQ. CDR3 size: 14 residues. CDR3 residues: CASSLGRGDHEQYF. The CDR3 bases are TGCGCCAGCAGCTTGGGCAGGGGGGACCACGAGCAGTACTTC.

This clonotype has a count of ten or more. V usage is TRBV28 and J usage is TRBJ2-7, with D hard to call. The V and J ends lost 2 bases and 2 bases respectively, with 10 bases between them. The CDR3 consists of 14 residues. CDR1 is MDHEN, CDR2 SYDVKM, per germline. The CDR3 here is CASSLEPSTYEQYF. The CDR3 bases are TGTGCCAGCAGTTTAGAGCCGTCTACCTACGAGCAGTACTTC.

This clonotype has just a few counts. The V call is TRBV19, the J call TRBJ2-7; 8 bases map to TRBD2. This CDR3 has 16 residues. Germline loops: CDR1 LNHDA, CDR2 SQIVND (reference sequence). Trimming took 4 bases from V and 10 from J; bases not matched to a gene: 18. The CDR3 loop reads CASSTHGGLVGPEQYF. In nucleotides, the CDR3 is TGTGCCAGTAGTACGCACGGGGGACTAGTGGGGCCGGAACAGTACTTC.

This clonotype was counted once. This could be a read error, since a much larger clone is one nucleotide away. The chain carries TRBV12-3 or TRBV12-4 and TRBJ2-5; 7 bases agree with TRBD1. The CDR3 consists of 14 residues. The CDR3 coding sequence is TGTGCCGGCAGTCAGGGACAGCCGGGGGAGACCCAGTACTTC. It encodes CAGSQGQPGETQYF.

This clonotype was recorded many times. The chain is built from TRBV2 and TRBJ2-2; the D gene is possibly TRBD1 (6 bases). Between the trimmed V and J ends, which lost 5 bases and 5 bases, there was a span of 9 bases. The germline gives CDR1 SNHLY, CDR2 FYNNEI. The CDR3 extends over 13 amino acids. CDR3 sequence reads: CASSPQGTGELFF. CDR3 bases: TGTGCCAGCAGTCCACAGGGAACCGGGGAGCTGTTTTTT.

This chain connects TRBV6-2 or TRBV6-3 to TRBJ1-6, with TRBD1 as a possible D gene (5 bases). V was shortened by 7 bases and J by 7 bases, with 11 bases between the two germline ends. Germline V gives CDR1 MNHEY, CDR2 SVGEGT. CDR3 size: 13 residues. This CDR3 is CASKQGANSPLHF. DNA for the CDR3: TGTGCCAGCAAGCAGGGTGCGAATTCACCCCTCCACTTT.

A few counts support this clonotype. The J gene is TRBJ1-1, the V gene TRBV27; no reliable D call. The CDR3 sequence is 16 residues long. Between the trimmed V and J ends, which lost 4 bases and 2 bases, there was a span of 17 bases. CDR1 is MNHEY and CDR2 is SMNVEV in the germline V gene (reference sequence). This CDR3 is CASSSRLTSENTEAFF. The CDR3 coding sequence is TGTGCCAGCAGTTCCCGATTGACGAGTGAAAACACTGAAGCTTTCTTT.

This clonotype was picked up many times. The gene calls are TRBV2 and TRBJ1-5; 12 nucleotides agree with TRBD1. Trimming at V came to 8 bases and at J to 5 bases, leaving 13 bases not matched to a gene. This CDR3 is 17 amino acids long. The germline V gene encodes CDR1 SNHLY and CDR2 FYNNEI. The CDR3 region has the DNA TGTGCCAGCGGGGACAGGGGGCAGTTTCGACTACATCAGCCCCAGCATTTT. Translation: CASGDRGQFRLHQPQHF.

This clonotype was found many times. This chain links TRBV7-3 with TRBJ2-2; TRBD1 agrees at 12 bases. Trimming cost V 4 bases and J 4 bases; bases outside gene matches: 4. CDR1 SGHTA and CDR2 FQGTGA come from the germline V gene. This CDR3 has 16 residues. CDR3 protein: CASSWDRGRGTGELFF. The CDR3 DNA is TGTGCCAGCAGCTGGGACAGGGGGCGAGGCACCGGGGAGCTGTTTTTT.

This rearrangement joins TRBV7-9 to TRBJ2-2, with a weak D call TRBD1 (6 bases). The germline gives CDR1 SEHNR, CDR2 FQNEAQ (reference sequence). Trimming removed 4 bases at V and 7 bases at J, with 10 bases between. CDR3 length: 13 residues. The CDR3, as DNA: TGTGCCAGCAGCTCCCAGGGGCGCGGGGAGCTGTTTTTT. Residues: CASSSQGRGELFF.

The chain uses TRBV20-1 and TRBJ2-5; 7 bases align to TRBD2. The trim removed 0 bases at V and 0 bases at J, leaving 10 bases unmatched. The CDR3 extends over 17 amino acids. Germline V CDR1 and CDR2: DFQATT, SNEGSKA (reference sequence). This CDR3 reads CSARDPGTREYQETQYF. CDR3 nucleotides: TGCAGTGCTAGAGATCCGGGAACGCGGGAGTACCAAGAGACCCAGTACTTC.

This clonotype came up many times. The chain carries TRBV6-1 and TRBJ2-5, with D perhaps TRBD2 (5 bases). The CDR3 length is 16 residues. CDR1 and CDR2 (germline): MNHNS, SASEGT. Trimming shortened V by 4 bases and J by 1 base, and 16 bases separated the two germline ends. CDR3 region: CASSAPYRGGQETQYF. In DNA form, the CDR3 reads TGTGCCAGCAGTGCCCCCTACCGAGGAGGCCAAGAGACCCAGTACTTC.

The J gene is TRBJ1-6, the V gene TRBV10-3; no reliable D call. Germline-derived CDR1 and CDR2 are ENHRY and SYGVKD. The CDR3 totals 14 residues. The V gene lost 0 bases and the J gene lost 7 bases, with 7 bases spanning the gap. CDR3 in amino acids: CAISESLGNSPLHF. The CDR3 region has the DNA TGTGCCATCAGTGAGTCTCTTGGAAATTCACCCCTCCACTTT.

This clonotype has a handful of counts. The chain links TRBV20-1 to TRBJ2-7; 9 nucleotides line up with TRBD2. Germline assignment: CDR1 DFQATT and CDR2 SNEGSKA (reference sequence). The CDR3 is 16 amino acids. Unmatched junction bases numbered 11, after V lost 0 bases and J lost 5 bases. CDR3 residues: CSARDVSGRRRNEQYF. The DNA of the CDR3 is TGCAGTGCTAGAGATGTCAGCGGGAGGCGGAGAAACGAGCAGTACTTC.